This entry lists 18 T cell receptor beta chains sequenced from one sample in a study of blood T cell repertoires in COVID-19. Sequencing was performed with immunoSEQ multiplex PCR; in TCRdb, only in-frame clones are kept and a portion is missing. This table holds approximately 50,000 clones, approximately 89% found once. Specimen: peripheral blood. These receptors were collected from a man in his 60s with acute or convalescent COVID-19.

The rearrangement joins TRBV2 to TRBJ2-3, with 12 bases identical to TRBD2. This CDR3 region has 18 residues. Germline values: CDR1 SNHLY, CDR2 FYNNEI. V shed 6 bases, J shed 3 bases, and the junction held 13 bases outside the gene matches. CDR3: CASRVGASGRARTDTQYF. As DNA, the CDR3 is TGTGCCAGCAGGGTTGGCGCTAGCGGGAGGGCGAGGACAGATACGCAGTATTTT.

This clone showed up just once. This chain joins TRBV7-8 and TRBJ1-1; 10 nucleotides line up with TRBD1. There are 14 residues in the CDR3. The V and J ends lost 5 bases and 7 bases, in that order; junction bases with no gene match: 7. CDR1 and CDR2 from the germline V gene are SGHVS and FQNEAQ. The chain's CDR3 is CASSTRQGAIEAFF. The CDR3, as DNA: TGTGCCAGCAGCACAAGACAGGGGGCCATTGAAGCTTTCTTT.

The chain couples TRBV19 to TRBJ2-5; weak D call: TRBD2 (5 bases). Germline V gene data show CDR1 as LNHDA and CDR2 as SQIVND (reference sequence). V lost 5 bases, J lost 7 bases, and 17 bases lay in between. The CDR3 totals 14 residues. The CDR3 region is CASSQGLPKGTQYF. CDR3 nucleotide sequence: TGTGCCAGTAGTCAAGGACTCCCGAAGGGGACCCAGTACTTC.

The V and J genes are TRBV7-2 and TRBJ2-1; 7 bases are a match to TRBD2. There are 15 residues in the CDR3. The V segment lost 6 bases and the J segment 2 bases; nucleotides outside the gene matches: 7. Germline lookup yields CDR1 SGHTA and CDR2 FQGNSA. The CDR3 DNA is TGTGCCAGCAGTTTGGGTAGCGGGCCCTACAATGAGCAGTTCTTC. Its protein is CASSLGSGPYNEQFF.

This rearrangement joins TRBV27 to TRBJ1-6; the match to TRBD1 covers 7 bases. CDR1 is MNHEY, CDR2 SMNVEV, per germline (reference sequence). V lost 2 bases and J lost 9; bases outside the gene matches: 1. The CDR3 is 13 residues long. CDR3 coding DNA: TGTGCCAGCAGTTTAAACAGGGGTTCACCCCTCCACTTT. Translation gives CASSLNRGSPLHF.

V and J are TRBV27 and TRBJ2-5, with D maybe TRBD1 (5 bases). V dropped 2 bases and J dropped 5 bases, with 12 bases sitting between them. The germline V gene has CDR1 MNHEY and CDR2 SMNVEV (reference sequence). This CDR3 contains 14 residues. The CDR3 DNA is TGTGCCAGCAGTTTACAGGGCCCTGAGGAGACCCAGTACTTC. This translates into CASSLQGPEETQYF.

CDR3 region: CASSPSGRTFSYGYTF. Written as DNA, the CDR3 is TGTGCCAGCAGTCCCAGCGGGCGGACCTTTTCCTATGGCTACACCTTC. The chain joins TRBV28 to TRBJ1-2; the D is unclear. Germline V gene lookup returns CDR1 MDHEN and CDR2 SYDVKM. The CDR3 totals 16 residues. Trimming stripped 5 bases from V and 4 bases from J, with 20 bases between.

This clone was recorded only once. The junction does not match germline at one end; this may be a read error. J is TRBJ2-7 and V is TRBV28; TRBD2 agrees at 11 bases. Germline CDR1 is MDHEN and CDR2 is SYDVKM. The CDR3 covers 14 residues. In DNA, the CDR3 is TGTGCCAGCAGGCCCGGGACTAGCGGAGCCACGCGGGACTTC. It codes for CASRPGTSGATRDF.

This clone turned up a few times. This specimen includes other DNA sequences encoding the same CDR3. V and J are TRBV6-5 and TRBJ1-1, with no clear D. The CDR3 has 15 residues. Looked up from germline, CDR1 is MNHEY and CDR2 is SVGAGI. Trimming pared 0 bases from V and 1 base from J, leaving 9 bases between. CDR3 loop: CASSYSGRGNTEAFF. CDR3 bases: TGTGCCAGCAGTTACTCTGGGCGGGGGAACACTGAAGCTTTCTTT.

A single count supports this clone. This sequence joins TRBV21-1 and TRBJ2-7; the table's D call TRBD1 went unverified against the DNA. TRBV21-1 is a documented pseudogene. The CDR3 runs 15 residues. The CDR3 DNA sequence: TGTGCCAGCAGCTCCGGACAGGGCCCCTTTTACGAGCAGTACTTC. Translating gives CASSSGQGPFYEQYF.

The V call is TRBV30, the J call TRBJ2-1, with 7 bases aligning to TRBD2. J was trimmed by 4 bases and V by 4 bases; bases with no gene match: 4. From germline, CDR1 is GTSNPN and CDR2 SVGIG (reference sequence). This CDR3 is 13 amino acids long. The CDR3 sequence is CAWTSGGYNEQFF. Here the CDR3 DNA reads TGTGCCTGGACTAGCGGAGGGTACAATGAGCAGTTCTTC.

The gene calls are TRBV4-1 and TRBJ2-5; 15 bases match TRBD2. Germline CDR1 reads MGHRA; CDR2 reads YSYEKL. The V gene end was trimmed by 4 bases and the J gene end by 1 base; junction bases not matched to a gene: 10. The CDR3 loop spans 19 amino acids. The DNA of the CDR3 is TGCGCCAGCAGCCGCGGACTAGCGGGAGGGGGACCATTCCAAGAGACCCAGTACTTC. It specifies CASSRGLAGGGPFQETQYF.

The chain combines TRBV5-1 with TRBJ2-7; a weak D match, TRBD2 (6 bases). The CDR3 spans 15 residues. Trimming took 0 bases from V and 3 from J, leaving 13 bases between them. From germline, CDR1 is SGHRS and CDR2 YFSETQ. CDR3 coding DNA: TGCGCCAGCAGCTTGGGTACTAGCTCAGTCTACGAGCAGTACTTC. This sequence encodes CASSLGTSSVYEQYF.

J is TRBJ1-2 and V is TRBV9; no clear D. CDR3 length: 12 residues. Germline CDR1 SGDLS, CDR2 YYNGEE. V was clipped by 2 bases and J by 8 bases, with 10 bases between them. The CDR3 region is CASSVLNGGYTF. CDR3 bases: TGTGCCAGCAGCGTCTTGAACGGGGGCTACACCTTC.

J is TRBJ2-5 and V is TRBV7-6; tentative D call: TRBD1 (6 bases). CDR1 and CDR2 (germline): SGHVS, FNYEAQ. The CDR3 extends over 15 amino acids. V was pared by 7 bases and J by 2 bases, with 17 bases between. The CDR3 sequence is CASTSQGGQQETQYF. CDR3 DNA: TGTGCCAGCACCTCCCAAGGCGGACAGCAAGAGACCCAGTACTTC.

The CDR3 coding sequence is TGTGCCAGCAGTTCTAGCGGGAGGCCCTACTACACAGATACGCAGTATTTT. Residues: CASSSSGRPYYTDTQYF. This sequence joins TRBV28 and TRBJ2-3, with 11 bases aligning to TRBD2. J was trimmed by 2 bases and V by 4 bases; bases with no gene match: 8. The germline CDR1 and CDR2 sequences are MDHEN and SYDVKM. This CDR3 spans 17 amino acids.

The chain is built from TRBV28 and TRBJ2-5; TRBD2 is a possible D gene (7 bases). Trimming stripped 5 bases from V and 4 bases from J, with 17 bases between. CDR1 and CDR2 (germline): MDHEN, SYDVKM. This CDR3 comprises 15 residues. The CDR3 DNA is TGTGCCAGCAGTCCCCATGGGGGCGGGAGAGAGACCCAGTACTTC. This gives the protein CASSPHGGGRETQYF. The entire variable domain, with the rest obtained from reference TRBV28 and TRBJ2-5, is as follows: DVKVTQSSRYLVKRTGEKVFLECVQDMDHENMFWYRQDPGLGLRLIYFSYDVKMKEKGDIPEGYSVSREKKERFSLILESASTNQTSMYLCASSPHGGGRETQYFGPGTRLLVL.

The V gene is TRBV4-2, the J gene TRBJ2-7; a possible D gene is TRBD2 (7 bases). The CDR3 loop spans 14 amino acids. V dropped 6 bases and J dropped 3 bases, with 15 bases sitting between them. The germline CDR1 and CDR2 sequences are LGHNA and YNFKEQ. CDR3 nucleotides: TGTGCCAGCAGTCCTCCGGGGGGACACTACGAGCAGTACTTC. Its protein is CASSPPGGHYEQYF.